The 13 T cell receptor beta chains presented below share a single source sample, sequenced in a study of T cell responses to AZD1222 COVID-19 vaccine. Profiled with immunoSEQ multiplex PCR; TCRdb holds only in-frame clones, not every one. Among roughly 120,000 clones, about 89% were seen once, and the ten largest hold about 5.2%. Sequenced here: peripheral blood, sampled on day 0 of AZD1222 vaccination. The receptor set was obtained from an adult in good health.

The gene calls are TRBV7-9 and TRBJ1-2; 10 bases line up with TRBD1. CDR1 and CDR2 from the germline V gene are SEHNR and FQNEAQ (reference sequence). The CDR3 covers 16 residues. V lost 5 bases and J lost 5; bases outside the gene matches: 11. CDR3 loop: CASSIIETGGWYGYTF. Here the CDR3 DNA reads TGTGCCAGCAGCATAATAGAGACAGGGGGCTGGTATGGCTACACCTTC.

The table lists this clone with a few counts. The chain's CDR3 is CASSLVVWGTDRGGKLFF. The CDR3 nucleotides read TGTGCCAGCAGCTTAGTTGTGTGGGGGACAGATCGAGGAGGAAAACTGTTTTTT. The V call is TRBV11-2, the J call TRBJ1-4; 7 bases are a match to TRBD1. CDR3 length: 18 residues. V gave up 1 base and J gave up 10 bases; unmatched junction bases: 18. Germline V gene data show CDR1 as SGHAT and CDR2 as FQNNGV.

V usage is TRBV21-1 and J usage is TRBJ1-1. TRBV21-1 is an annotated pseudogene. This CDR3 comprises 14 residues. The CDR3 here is CASNLTTGDTEAFF. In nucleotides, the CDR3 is TGTGCCAGCAACCTCACGACGGGGGACACTGAAGCTTTCTTT.

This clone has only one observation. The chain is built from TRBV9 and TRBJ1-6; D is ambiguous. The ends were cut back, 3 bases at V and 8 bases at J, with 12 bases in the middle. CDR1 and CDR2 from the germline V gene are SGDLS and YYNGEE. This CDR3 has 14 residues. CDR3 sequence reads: CASSATLPHSPLHF. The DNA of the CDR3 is TGTGCCAGCAGCGCCACCCTTCCCCATTCACCCCTCCACTTT.

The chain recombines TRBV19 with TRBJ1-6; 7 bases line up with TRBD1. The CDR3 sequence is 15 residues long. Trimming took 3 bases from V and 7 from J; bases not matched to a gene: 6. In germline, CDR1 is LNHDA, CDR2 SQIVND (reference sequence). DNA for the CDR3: TGTGCCAGTAGTATGAGGGGGGGACAGAATTCACCCCTCCACTTT. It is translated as CASSMRGGQNSPLHF.

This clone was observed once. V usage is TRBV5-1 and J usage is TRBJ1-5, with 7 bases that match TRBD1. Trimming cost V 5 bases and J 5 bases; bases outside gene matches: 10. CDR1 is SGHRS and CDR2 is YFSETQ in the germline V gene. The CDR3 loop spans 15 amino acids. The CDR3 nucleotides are TGCGCCAGCAGATTACTCGACAGGGCGGATCAGCCCCAGCATTTT. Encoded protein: CASRLLDRADQPQHF.

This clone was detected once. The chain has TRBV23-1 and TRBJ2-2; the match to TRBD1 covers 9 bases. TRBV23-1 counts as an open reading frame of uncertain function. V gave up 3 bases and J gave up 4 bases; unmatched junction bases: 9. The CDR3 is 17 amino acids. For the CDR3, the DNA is TGCGCCAGCAGTCATCCGGGACAGGGAAGGGGCACCGGGGAGCTGTTTTTT. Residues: CASSHPGQGRGTGELFF.

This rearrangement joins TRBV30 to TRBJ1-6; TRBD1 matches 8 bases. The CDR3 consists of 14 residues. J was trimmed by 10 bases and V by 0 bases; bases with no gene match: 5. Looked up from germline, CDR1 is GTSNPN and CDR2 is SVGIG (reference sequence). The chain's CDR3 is CAWSVDRGRSPLHF. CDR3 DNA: TGTGCCTGGAGTGTAGACAGGGGAAGATCACCCCTCCACTTT.

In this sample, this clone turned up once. The CDR3 region is CASSQGGNYGYTF. The DNA for the CDR3 is TGTGCCAGCAGCCAAGGGGGTAACTATGGCTACACCTTC. This chain uses TRBV4-2 with TRBJ1-2; no definite D call. V lost 1 base to trimming and J lost 1 base, with 4 bases between them. The CDR3 extends over 13 amino acids. CDR1 LGHNA and CDR2 YNFKEQ come from the germline V gene.

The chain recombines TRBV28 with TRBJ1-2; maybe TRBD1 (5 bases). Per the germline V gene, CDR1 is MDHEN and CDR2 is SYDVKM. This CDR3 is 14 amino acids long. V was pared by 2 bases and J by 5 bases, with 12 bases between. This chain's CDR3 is CASSLGQRTYGYTF. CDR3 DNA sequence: TGTGCCAGCAGTTTAGGTCAGAGGACATATGGCTACACCTTC.

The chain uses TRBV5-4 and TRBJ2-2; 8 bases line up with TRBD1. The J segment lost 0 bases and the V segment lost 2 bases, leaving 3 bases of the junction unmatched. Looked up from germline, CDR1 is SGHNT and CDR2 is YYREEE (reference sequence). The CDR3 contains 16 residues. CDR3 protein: CASSLDRGSNTGELFF. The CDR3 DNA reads TGTGCCAGCAGCTTAGACAGGGGTTCGAACACCGGGGAGCTGTTTTTT.

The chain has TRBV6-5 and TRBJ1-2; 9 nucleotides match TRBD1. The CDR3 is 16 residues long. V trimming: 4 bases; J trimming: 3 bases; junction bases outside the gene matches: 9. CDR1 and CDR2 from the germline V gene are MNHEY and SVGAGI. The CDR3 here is CASSFTGTGLHYGYTF. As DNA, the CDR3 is TGTGCCAGCAGTTTCACCGGGACAGGGTTACACTATGGCTACACCTTC.

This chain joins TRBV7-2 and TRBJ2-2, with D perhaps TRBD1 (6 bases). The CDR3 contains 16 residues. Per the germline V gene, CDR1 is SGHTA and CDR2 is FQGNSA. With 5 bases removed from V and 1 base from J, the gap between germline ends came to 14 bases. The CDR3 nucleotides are TGTGCCAGCAGCAAGCAGGGGTTTAGGAACACCGGGGAGCTGTTTTTT. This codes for CASSKQGFRNTGELFF.